This T cell receptor (beta chain) was documented in a study of blood T cells in healthy people across ages. Together with a sample-barcoded 5' primer, a J-beta primer mix was included in a second PCR lasting roughly 6 to 12 cycles. TCRdb used MiXCR to reprocess the 5' RACE reads, holding one entry per CDR3 protein. The table records roughly 680,000 distinct CDR3 sequences, approximately 50% of them present only once. Trimming removed 4 bases from V and 7 bases from J; junction bases left unmatched: 7. CDR1 is LGHNA, CDR2 YNFKEQ, per germline. The CDR3 is 15 amino acids. The sample was blood. J is TRBJ2-3 and V is TRBV4-2, with 11 bases matching TRBD2. The source is a woman between 55 and 75 years old in good health. The CDR3 bases are TGTGCCAGCAGCCCTACTAGCGGGGGAGTTTATACGCAGTATTTT. Protein product: CASSPTSGGVYTQYF.